This T cell receptor beta chain originates from a study of cytomegalovirus exposure and HLA in healthy donors. Study details: Earlier, approximately 190 million T cells were analyzed, and 90 million to 140 million unique TCR beta sequences were found among them.

CDR3 length equals 16 residues. Trimming took 6 bases from V and 8 from J, leaving 23 bases between them. The germline CDR1 and CDR2 sequences are WNHNN and SYGVQD (reference sequence). Points on this clone: What it binds is unknown.

Study-wide results and caveats: In a later analysis, DRB1 alleles had the most associated TCRs; HLA-C alleles the fewest. Association of 17,000 or so TCR beta sequences with HLA alleles was found at 0.05 false discovery rate in a later analysis.

The PCR was carried out with 60 Vbeta primers and 13 Jbeta primers. Method: immunoSEQ multiplex PCR; TCRdb's copy keeps in-frame clones and lacks some. The data contain 150,000 to 200,000 clones, around 83% of them singletons. The J gene is TRBJ2-1, the V gene TRBV10-1; D uncertain. This TCR was recovered from a male donor in good health and CMV-seropositive. Sequenced sample: PBMCs. CDR3 loop: CASSRNLPVDIYEQFF. The CDR3 DNA sequence: TGCGCCAGCAGCCGAAACCTACCCGTTGATATTTATGAGCAGTTCTTC.